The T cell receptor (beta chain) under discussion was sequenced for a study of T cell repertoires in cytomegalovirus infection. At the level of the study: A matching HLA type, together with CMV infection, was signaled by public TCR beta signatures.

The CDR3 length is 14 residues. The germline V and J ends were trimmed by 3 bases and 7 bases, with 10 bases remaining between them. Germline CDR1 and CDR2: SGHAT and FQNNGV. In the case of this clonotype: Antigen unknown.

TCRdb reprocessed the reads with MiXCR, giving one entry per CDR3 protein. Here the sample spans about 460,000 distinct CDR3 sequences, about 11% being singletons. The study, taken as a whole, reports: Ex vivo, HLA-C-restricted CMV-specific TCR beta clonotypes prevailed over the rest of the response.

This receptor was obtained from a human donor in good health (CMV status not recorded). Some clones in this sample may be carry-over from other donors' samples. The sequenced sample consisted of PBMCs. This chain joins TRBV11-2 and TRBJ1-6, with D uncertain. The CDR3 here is CASSFGRSNSPLHF. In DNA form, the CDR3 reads TGTGCCAGCAGCTTTGGCAGGTCAAATTCACCCCTCCACTTT.